This T cell receptor (beta chain) was found in a study of CD8 T cells in Susac syndrome. An input of roughly 0.5 to 1 ug of RNA was subjected to reverse transcription using random hexamers. The authors amplified TCR beta CDR3 across 54 Vbeta and 13 Jbeta using immunoSEQ multiplex PCR. TCRdb reprocessed the immunoSEQ multiplex PCR reads with MiXCR, giving one entry per CDR3 protein. The sample has more than 250,000 distinct CDR3 sequences; around 90% are singletons. The receptor was derived from a human donor with multiple sclerosis. Sequencing was carried out using CD4+ T cells from PBMCs.

The CDR3 DNA reads TGTGCCAGCTCTACTAACTATGGCTACACCTTC. Translation gives CASSTNYGYTF. The V gene is TRBV7-8, the J gene TRBJ1-2; D not certain. V lost 8 bases and J 0 bases, leaving 4 bases between the germline ends. Looked up from germline, CDR1 is SGHVS and CDR2 is FQNEAQ. This CDR3 comprises 11 residues.